Given below is one TCR beta chain in context. What it binds is not known. This sample was taken from a study of regulatory T cells in long-lasting Graves disease. V was pared by 1 base and J by 1 base, with 13 bases between. In germline, CDR1 is GTSNPN, CDR2 SVGIG (reference sequence). This CDR3 has 16 residues. Regarding time point: newly diagnosed GD, antithyroid drugs for less than 3 months. Making the TCR library involved RNA that had been extracted from PBMCs. Patients met American Thyroid Association criteria for Graves' disease. Study results and caveats: Sample size, which was small, may have reduced accuracy.

Arm-PCR of CDR3 regions with iRepertoire HTBI primers generated TCR beta libraries. TCRdb analysed the multiplex PCR reads with MiXCR anew, one entry per CDR3 protein. The sample gives around 400,000 distinct CDR3 sequences, 15% of which show up once; 7.8% is in the top ten. The sample also formed part of further work on T cells in Graves' hyperthyroidism and ophthalmopathy. That work adds: The study enrolled patients aged 18 to 65 with newly diagnosed hyperthyroidism of under 2 months' duration. Ophthalmopathy and stable hyperthyroidism were separated by a 13 V-J model.

The chain links TRBV30 to TRBJ2-2; possibly TRBD2 for D (6 bases). The clonotype originates from a woman between 40 and 50 years old with Graves disease. The sample in question was peripheral blood mononuclear cells (PBMCs), obtained at new diagnosis, from a patient treated with antithyroid drugs. This chain's CDR3 is CAWSDPREWNTGELFF. The CDR3 DNA sequence: TGTGCCTGGAGTGACCCCCGGGAGTGGAACACCGGGGAGCTGTTTTTT.